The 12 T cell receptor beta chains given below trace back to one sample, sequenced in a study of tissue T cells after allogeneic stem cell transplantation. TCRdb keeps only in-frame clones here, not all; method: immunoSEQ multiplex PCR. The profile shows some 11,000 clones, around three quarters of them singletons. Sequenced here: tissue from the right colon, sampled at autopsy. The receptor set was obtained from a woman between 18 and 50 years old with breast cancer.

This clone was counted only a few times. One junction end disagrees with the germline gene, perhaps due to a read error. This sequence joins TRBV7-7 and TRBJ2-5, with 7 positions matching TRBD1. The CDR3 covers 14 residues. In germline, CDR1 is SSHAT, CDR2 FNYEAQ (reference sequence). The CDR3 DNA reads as TGTGCTAGCAGCTCAGGGTCAGGGGGAGAGACCCAGTACTTC. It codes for CASSSGSGGETQYF.

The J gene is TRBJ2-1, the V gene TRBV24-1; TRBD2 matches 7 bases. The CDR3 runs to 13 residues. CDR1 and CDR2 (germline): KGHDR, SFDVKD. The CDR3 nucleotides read TGTGCTCGTTTGCGGGAGAACGTGAATGAGCAGTTCTTC. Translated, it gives CARLRENVNEQFF.

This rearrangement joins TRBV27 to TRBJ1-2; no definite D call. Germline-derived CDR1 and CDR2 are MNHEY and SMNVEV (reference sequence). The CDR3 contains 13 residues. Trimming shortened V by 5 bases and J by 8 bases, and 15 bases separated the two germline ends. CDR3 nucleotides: TGTGCCAGCAGTCCCTCGGTTCTAGGGGGCTACACCTTC. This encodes CASSPSVLGGYTF.

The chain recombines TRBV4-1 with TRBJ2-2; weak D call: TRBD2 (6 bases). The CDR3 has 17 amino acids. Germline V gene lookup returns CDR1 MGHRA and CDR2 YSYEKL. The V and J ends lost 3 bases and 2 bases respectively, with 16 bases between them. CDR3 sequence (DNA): TGCGCCAGCAGCCACCCAAGGTCCGGGAGTAACACCGGGGAGCTGTTTTTT. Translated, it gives CASSHPRSGSNTGELFF.

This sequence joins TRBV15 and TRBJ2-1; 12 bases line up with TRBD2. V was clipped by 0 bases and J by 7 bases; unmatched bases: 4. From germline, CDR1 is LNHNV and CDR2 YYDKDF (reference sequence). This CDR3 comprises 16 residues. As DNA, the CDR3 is TGTGCCACCAGCAGAGATGTACTAGCGGGAGGTAATGAGCAGTTCTTC. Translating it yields CATSRDVLAGGNEQFF. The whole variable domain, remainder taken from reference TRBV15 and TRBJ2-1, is DAMVIQNPRYQVTQFGKPVTLSCSQTLNHNVMYWYQQKSSQAPKLLFHYYDKDFNNEADTPDNFQSRRPNTSFCFLDIRSPGLGDTAMYLCATSRDVLAGGNEQFFGPGTRLTVL.

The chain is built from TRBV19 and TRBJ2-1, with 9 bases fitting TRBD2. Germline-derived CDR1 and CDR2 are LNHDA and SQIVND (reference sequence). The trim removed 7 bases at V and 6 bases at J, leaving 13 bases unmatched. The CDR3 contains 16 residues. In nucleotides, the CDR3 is TGTGCCAGTATTAAAAACGCGGGGGGGTTACCCAATGAGCAGTTCTTC. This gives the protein CASIKNAGGLPNEQFF. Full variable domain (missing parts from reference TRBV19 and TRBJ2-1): DGGITQSPKYLFRKEGQNVTLSCEQNLNHDAMYWYRQDPGQGLRLIYYSQIVNDFQKGDIAEGYSVSREKKESFPLTVTSAQKNPTAFYLCASIKNAGGLPNEQFFGPGTRLTVL.

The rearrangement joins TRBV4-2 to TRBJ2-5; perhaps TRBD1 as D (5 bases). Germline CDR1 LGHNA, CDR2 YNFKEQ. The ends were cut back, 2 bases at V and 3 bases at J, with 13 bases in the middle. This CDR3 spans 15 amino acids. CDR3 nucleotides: TGTGCCAGCAGCCAAAGGGGCAGGACAAAAGAGACCCAGTACTTC. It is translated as CASSQRGRTKETQYF.

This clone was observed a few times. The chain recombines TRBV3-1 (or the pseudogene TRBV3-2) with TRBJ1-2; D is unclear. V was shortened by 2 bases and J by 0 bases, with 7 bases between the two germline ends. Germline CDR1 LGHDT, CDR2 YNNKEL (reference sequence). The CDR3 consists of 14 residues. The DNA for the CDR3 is TGTGCCAGCAGCCAAACAACATCTAACTATGGCTACACCTTC. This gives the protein CASSQTTSNYGYTF.

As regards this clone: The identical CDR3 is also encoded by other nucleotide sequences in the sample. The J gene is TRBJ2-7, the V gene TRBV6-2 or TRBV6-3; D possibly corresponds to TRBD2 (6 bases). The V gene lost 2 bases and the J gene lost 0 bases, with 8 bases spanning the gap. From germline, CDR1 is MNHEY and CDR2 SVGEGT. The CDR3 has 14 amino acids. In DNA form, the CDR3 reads TGTGCCAGCAGTTACGTGGGGGGCTCCTACGAGCAGTACTTC. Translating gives CASSYVGGSYEQYF.

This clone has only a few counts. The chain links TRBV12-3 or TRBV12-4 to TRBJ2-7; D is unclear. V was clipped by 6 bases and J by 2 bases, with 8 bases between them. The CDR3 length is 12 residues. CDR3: CASSRRTYEQYF. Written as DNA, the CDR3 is TGTGCCAGCAGCAGACGGACCTACGAGCAGTACTTC.

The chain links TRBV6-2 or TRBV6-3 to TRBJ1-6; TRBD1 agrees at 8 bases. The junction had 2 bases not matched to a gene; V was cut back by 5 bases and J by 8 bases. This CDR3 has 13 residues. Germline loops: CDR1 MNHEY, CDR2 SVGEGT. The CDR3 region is CASSTQGDSPLHF. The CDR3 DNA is TGTGCCAGCAGTACACAGGGGGATTCACCCCTCCACTTT.

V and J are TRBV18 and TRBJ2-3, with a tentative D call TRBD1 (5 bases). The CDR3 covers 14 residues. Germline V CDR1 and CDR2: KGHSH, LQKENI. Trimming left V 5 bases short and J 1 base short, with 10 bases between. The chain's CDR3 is CASSTGWGTDTQYF. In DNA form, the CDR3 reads TGTGCCAGCTCAACAGGATGGGGCACAGATACGCAGTATTTT.